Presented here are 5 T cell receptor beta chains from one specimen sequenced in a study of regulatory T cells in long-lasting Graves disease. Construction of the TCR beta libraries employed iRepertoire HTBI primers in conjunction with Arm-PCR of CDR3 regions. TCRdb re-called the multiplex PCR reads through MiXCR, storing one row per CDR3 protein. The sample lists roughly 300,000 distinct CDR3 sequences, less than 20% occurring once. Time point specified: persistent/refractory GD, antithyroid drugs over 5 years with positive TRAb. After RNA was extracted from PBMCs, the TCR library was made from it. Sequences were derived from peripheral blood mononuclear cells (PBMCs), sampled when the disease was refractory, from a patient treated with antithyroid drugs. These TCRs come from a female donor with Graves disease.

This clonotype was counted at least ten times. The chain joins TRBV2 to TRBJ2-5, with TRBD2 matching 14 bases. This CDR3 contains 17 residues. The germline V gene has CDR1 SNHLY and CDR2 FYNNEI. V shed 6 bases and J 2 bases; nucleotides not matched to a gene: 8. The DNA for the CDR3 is TGTGCCAGCAGCCCGGGACTAGCGGGAGTTTGGCAAGAGACCCAGTACTTC. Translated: CASSPGLAGVWQETQYF. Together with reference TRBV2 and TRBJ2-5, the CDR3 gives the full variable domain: EPEVTQTPSHQVTQMGQEVILRCVPISNHLYFYWYRQILGQKVEFLVSFYNNEISEKSEIFDDQFSVERPDGSNFTLKIRSTKLEDSAMYFCASSPGLAGVWQETQYFGPGTRLLVL.

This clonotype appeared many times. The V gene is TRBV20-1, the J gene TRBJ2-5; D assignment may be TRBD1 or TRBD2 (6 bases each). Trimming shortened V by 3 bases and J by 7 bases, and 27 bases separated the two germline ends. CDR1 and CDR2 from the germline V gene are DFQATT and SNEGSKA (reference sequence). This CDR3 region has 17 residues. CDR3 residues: CSARPSPGTPSRGTQYF. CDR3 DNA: TGCAGTGCTAGGCCCAGCCCCGGGACTCCTAGCAGGGGGACCCAGTACTTC.

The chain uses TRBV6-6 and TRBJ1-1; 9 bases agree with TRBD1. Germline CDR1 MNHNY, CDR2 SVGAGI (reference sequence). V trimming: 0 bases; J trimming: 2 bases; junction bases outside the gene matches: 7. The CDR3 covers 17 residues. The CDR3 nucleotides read TGTGCCAGCAGTTACTCGGGACAGGGTCTAGGAAACACTGAAGCTTTCTTT. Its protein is CASSYSGQGLGNTEAFF.

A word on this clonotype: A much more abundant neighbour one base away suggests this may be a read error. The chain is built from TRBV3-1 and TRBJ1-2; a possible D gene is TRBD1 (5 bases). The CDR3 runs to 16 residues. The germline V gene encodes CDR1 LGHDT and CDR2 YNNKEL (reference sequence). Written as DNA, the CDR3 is TGTGCCAGCAGCCAAGCGTCCCGGGGGATCATCGGAGGCTACGCCTTC. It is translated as CASSQASRGIIGGYAF.

The CDR3 loop is CASSHSGLNEKLFF. CDR3 nucleotide sequence: TGTGCCAGCAGTCACAGTGGGCTTAATGAAAAACTGTTTTTT. The rearrangement links TRBV5-4 to TRBJ1-4, with D uncertain. Trimming shortened V by 5 bases and J by 4 bases, and 12 bases separated the two germline ends. Germline lookup yields CDR1 SGHNT and CDR2 YYREEE (reference sequence). The length of the CDR3 is 14 residues.